This is a list of T cell receptor beta chains from one sample in a study of T-cell reconstitution after alpha-beta-depleted transplantation in children. Each CDR3 protein is one row after TCRdb ran MiXCR on the PCR reads. The table lists about 270,000 distinct CDR3 sequences, almost 10% of them singletons, with around 10% in the top ten. The input for sequencing was PBMCs from the stem cell graft donor, taken from the stem cell graft. All receptors derive from a human donor who donated a stem cell graft to a child with SCID. CDR3s include the opening cysteine and the closing phenylalanine or tryptophan. D genes are given only for firm matches. Rows give clone size only sometimes, using once, few, many, or a class for an expanded clone.

v_call	j_call	d_call	clone_size	cdr3_aa	cdr3_nt
TRBV12-3/TRBV12-4	TRBJ1-3	-	few	CASSLPRNTIYF	TGTGCCAGCAGTTTGCCGAGAAACACCATATATTTT
TRBV3-1	TRBJ1-2	-	many	CASSPVEGRYTF	TGTGCCAGCAGTCCCGTCGAGGGCCGCTACACCTTC
TRBV20-1	TRBJ2-5	TRBD2	few	CSAKLERGGLETQYF	TGCAGTGCCAAACTCGAGCGGGGGGGCCTTGAGACCCAGTACTTC
TRBV15	TRBJ2-7	TRBD2	-	CATRETSGGAFYEQYF	TGTGCCACCAGAGAGACAAGCGGGGGGGCCTTTTACGAGCAGTACTTC
TRBV5-1	TRBJ2-1	TRBD2	-	CASSLDGGGASYNEQFF	TGCGCCAGCAGCTTGGACGGCGGGGGGGCCTCCTACAATGAGCAGTTCTTC
TRBV12-3/TRBV12-4	TRBJ2-7	TRBD2	-	CASSLRGAPGEQYF	TGTGCCAGCAGTTTGCGGGGGGCGCCGGGCGAGCAGTACTTC
TRBV20-1	TRBJ2-2	TRBD1	many	CSARGDRGTGELFF	TGCAGTGCTAGAGGGGACAGAGGCACCGGGGAGCTGTTTTTT
TRBV10-3	TRBJ2-1	TRBD1	-	CAISERQGAGAEQFF	TGTGCCATCAGTGAGAGACAGGGGGCAGGGGCTGAGCAGTTCTTC
TRBV15	TRBJ1-1	-	few	CATSRDRNTEAFF	TGTGCCACCAGCAGAGACAGGAACACTGAAGCTTTCTTT
TRBV5-1	TRBJ1-5	-	few	CASALGTNNQPQHF	TGCGCCAGCGCCCTCGGGACTAACAATCAGCCCCAGCATTTT
TRBV25-1	TRBJ1-1	-	many	CASSPLIGTPTEAFF	TGTGCCAGCAGTCCCCTTATCGGGACACCCACTGAAGCTTTCTTT
TRBV12-3/TRBV12-4	TRBJ2-2	-	-	CANGRGTGELFF	TGTGCCAACGGACGGGGAACCGGGGAGCTGTTTTTT
TRBV12-3/TRBV12-4	TRBJ2-7	-	few	CASRRGPSSYEQYF	TGTGCCAGCAGAAGGGGACCGAGTTCCTACGAGCAGTACTTC
TRBV12-3/TRBV12-4	TRBJ1-6	-	-	CASSLITDSPLHF	TGTGCCAGCAGCCTCATTACGGATTCACCCCTCCACTTT
TRBV6-5	TRBJ2-2	TRBD1	many	CASSLDTGTANTGELFF	TGTGCCAGCAGTTTAGACACCGGGACAGCGAACACCGGGGAGCTGTTTTTT
TRBV5-1	TRBJ2-1	-	-	CASSPRDPNEQFF	TGCGCCAGCAGCCCCAGGGATCCCAATGAGCAGTTCTTC
TRBV7-9	TRBJ1-1	-	few	CASSLVIGINTEAFF	TGTGCCAGCAGCTTAGTTATTGGGATTAACACTGAAGCTTTCTTT
TRBV12-5	TRBJ1-1	-	many	CASGRTANTEAFF	TGTGCTAGTGGTAGGACAGCGAACACTGAAGCTTTCTTT
TRBV9	TRBJ2-6	-	few	CASSPGDSSGANVLTF	TGTGCCAGCAGCCCGGGGGACTCCTCTGGGGCCAACGTCCTGACTTTC
TRBV5-1	TRBJ1-3	-	-	CASSLAGENTIYF	TGCGCCAGCAGCTTGGCCGGGGAAAACACCATATATTTT